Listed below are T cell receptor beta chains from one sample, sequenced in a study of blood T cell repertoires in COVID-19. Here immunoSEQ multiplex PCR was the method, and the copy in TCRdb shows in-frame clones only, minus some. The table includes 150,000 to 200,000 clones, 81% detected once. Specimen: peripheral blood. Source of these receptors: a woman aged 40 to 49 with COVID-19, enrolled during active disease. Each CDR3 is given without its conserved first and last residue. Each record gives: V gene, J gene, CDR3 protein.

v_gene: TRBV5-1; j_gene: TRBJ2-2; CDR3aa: ASSLQKPGAGELF
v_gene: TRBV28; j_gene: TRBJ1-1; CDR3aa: ASSSDLPRKTF
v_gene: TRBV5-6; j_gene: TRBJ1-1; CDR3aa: ASSLVTGATEAF
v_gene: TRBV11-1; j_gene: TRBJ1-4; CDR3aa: ASSIGFQKGELF
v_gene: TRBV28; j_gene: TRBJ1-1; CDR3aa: ASSLIRNPTTEAF
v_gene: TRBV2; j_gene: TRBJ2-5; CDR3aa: ASRTGETSWSQY
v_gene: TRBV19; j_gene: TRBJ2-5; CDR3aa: ASSRKGRIFDQETQY
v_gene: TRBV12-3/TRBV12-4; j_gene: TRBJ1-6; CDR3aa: ASSLWGGPLH
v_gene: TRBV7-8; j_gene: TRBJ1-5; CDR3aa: ASSSYEGTEYNQPQH
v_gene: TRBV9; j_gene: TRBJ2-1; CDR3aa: ASSPTPGLAGGLNEQF
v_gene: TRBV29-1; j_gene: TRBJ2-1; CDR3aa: SVEASGSYNEQF
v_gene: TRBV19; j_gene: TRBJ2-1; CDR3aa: ASTITSGSFDEQF
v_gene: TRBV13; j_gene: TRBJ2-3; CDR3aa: ASSFKQGTSETDTQY
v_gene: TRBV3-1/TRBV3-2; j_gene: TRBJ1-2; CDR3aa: ASSQAGDTDNYGYT
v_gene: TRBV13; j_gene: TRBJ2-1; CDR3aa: ASSRISSGSYNEQF
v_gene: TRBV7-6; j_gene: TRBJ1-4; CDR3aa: ASSSGRQGTNEKLF
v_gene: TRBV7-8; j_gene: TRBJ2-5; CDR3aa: ASSLVPGQGETQY
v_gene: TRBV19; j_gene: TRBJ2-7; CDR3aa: ASSITGVVHEQY
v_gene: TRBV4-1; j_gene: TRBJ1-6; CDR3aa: ASRPTFRGGYNSPLH
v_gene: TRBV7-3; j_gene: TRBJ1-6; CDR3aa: ASSPSPGNSPLH
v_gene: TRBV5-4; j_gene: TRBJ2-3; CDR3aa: ASSLIAGGTDTQY
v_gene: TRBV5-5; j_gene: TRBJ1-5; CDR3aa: ASSFSGGNQPQH
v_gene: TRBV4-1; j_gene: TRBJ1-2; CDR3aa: ASSQNTGTINYGYT
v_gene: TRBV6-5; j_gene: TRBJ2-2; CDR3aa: ASSYSGTGGTGELF
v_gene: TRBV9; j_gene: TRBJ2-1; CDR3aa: ASSGTAGTGDPRVNNEQF
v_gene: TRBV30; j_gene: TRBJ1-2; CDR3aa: AWTTGMGAYGYT
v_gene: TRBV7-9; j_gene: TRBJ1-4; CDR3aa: ASTWGDAREKLF
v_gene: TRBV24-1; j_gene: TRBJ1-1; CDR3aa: ATRRGTANTEAF
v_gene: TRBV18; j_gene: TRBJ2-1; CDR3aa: ASSQLGTADYNEQF
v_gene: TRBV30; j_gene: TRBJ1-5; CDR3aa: AWSGGTGFQPQH
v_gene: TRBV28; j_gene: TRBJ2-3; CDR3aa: ASSEGQGALFTDTQY
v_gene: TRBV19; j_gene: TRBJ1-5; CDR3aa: ASSRMTGNSNQPQH
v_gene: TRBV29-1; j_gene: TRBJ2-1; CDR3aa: SVLGQGGSNEQF
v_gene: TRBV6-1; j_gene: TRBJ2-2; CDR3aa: ASSEAAGGELF
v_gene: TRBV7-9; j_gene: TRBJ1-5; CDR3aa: ASSLGGLSNQPQH